This entry lists 7 T cell receptor beta chains sequenced from one sample in a study of control samples from healthy donors and cancer patients. The data were produced by immunoSEQ multiplex PCR, yet TCRdb's version contains in-frame clones alone and is incomplete. The table shows 150,000 or so clones, with roughly 93% occurring only once. The specimen was blood. Receptor source: a man aged 18 to 35 in good health.

Note on this clone: Different DNA sequences within this sample yield the same CDR3. V and J are TRBV12-3 or TRBV12-4 and TRBJ1-2; a possible D gene is TRBD1 (5 bases). V dropped 2 bases and J dropped 4 bases, with 5 bases sitting between them. The CDR3 is made up of 12 amino acids. The CDR3 loop is CASSLQGYGYTF. The CDR3 DNA follows: TGTGCCAGCAGTTTACAGGGCTATGGCTACACCTTC.

The chain carries TRBV3-1 (or the pseudogene TRBV3-2) and TRBJ2-2; possibly TRBD1 for D (7 bases). The CDR3 has 16 amino acids. The V gene's germline CDR1 is LGHDT and CDR2 YNNKEL (reference sequence). Trimming removed 6 bases at V and 7 bases at J, with 21 bases between. The CDR3: CASSGGPRGRVGELFF. For the CDR3, the DNA is TGTGCCAGCAGTGGGGGGCCAAGGGGGCGCGTCGGGGAGCTGTTTTTT.

Written as DNA, the CDR3 is TGTGCCTGGAGGATGGGACTAGCGGGAGTAAATGAGCAGTTCTTC. Residues: CAWRMGLAGVNEQFF. The chain employs TRBV30 and TRBJ2-1, with 14 bases that match TRBD2. Germline trimming cut 3 bases from V and 7 bases from J; bases unmatched to any gene: 5. Germline V gives CDR1 GTSNPN, CDR2 SVGIG (reference sequence). This CDR3 region has 15 residues.

The chain is built from TRBV5-4 and TRBJ1-1; D is possibly TRBD1 (6 bases). CDR1 is SGHNT, CDR2 YYREEE, per germline (reference sequence). This CDR3 contains 15 residues. The V end was cut by 5 bases, the J end by 6 bases, with 20 bases between. The CDR3 loop is CASSPSGHRNAEAFF. Written as DNA, the CDR3 is TGTGCCAGCAGTCCATCGGGACACCGTAACGCTGAAGCTTTCTTT.

The chain uses TRBV6-5 and TRBJ2-1, with TRBD1 matching over 7 bases. CDR3 length: 15 residues. CDR1 and CDR2 (germline): MNHEY, SVGAGI. The ends lost 0 bases at V and 3 bases at J; junction bases unmatched: 2. The CDR3 spells CASSYSRTGYNEQFF. The CDR3, as DNA: TGTGCCAGCAGTTACTCGCGGACAGGCTACAATGAGCAGTTCTTC.

This clone was detected a few times. The rearrangement uses TRBV2 and TRBJ2-1; 13 bases map to TRBD2. Trimming at V came to 5 bases and at J to 11 bases, leaving 6 bases not matched to a gene. CDR1 SNHLY and CDR2 FYNNEI come from the germline V gene. The CDR3 runs to 14 residues. Here the CDR3 reads CASSPGLAGSKQFF. For the CDR3, the DNA is TGTGCCAGCAGTCCGGGACTAGCGGGGAGCAAGCAGTTCTTC.

The V and J genes are TRBV7-3 and TRBJ2-3; no definite D call. The CDR3 has 14 amino acids. Germline CDR1 and CDR2: SGHTA and FQGTGA. V gave up 5 bases and J gave up 6 bases, with 15 bases separating them. CDR3 DNA: TGTGCCAGCAGCCCCCAAAACGACATTGATACGCAGTATTTT. Its protein product is CASSPQNDIDTQYF.